This entry describes one T cell receptor beta chain. The sample comes from a study of T cell clones after liver transplantation. Across the whole study: In this trial, immunosuppression withdrawal was attempted within 2 years of liver transplant. Without induction therapy, subjects received standard immunosuppression until 12-24 months post-transplant.

Libraries were prepared by immunoSEQ multiplex PCR; TCRdb keeps only in-frame clonotypes and omits some of them. This table holds some 60,000 clones, about 64% found once. The length of the CDR3 is 16 residues. The germline V gene has CDR1 MNHEY and CDR2 SVGAGI. V lost 4 bases and J 2 bases, leaving 15 bases between the germline ends. The chain uses TRBV6-5 and TRBJ1-5; D is ambiguous. The sequence came from a human donor who received a liver transplant. This sample comprised CD4+ T cells from blood, obtained before liver transplant. The CDR3 loop reads CASSSLRGDGNQPQHF. CDR3 DNA: TGTGCCAGCAGTTCCTTAAGAGGAGACGGCAATCAGCCCCAGCATTTT.